This T cell receptor beta chain originates from a study of response to subunit inactivated influenza vaccine. Notes on the study in general: Every seasonal influenza vaccination brings in few new T cells, the authors suggested.

TCRdb reprocessed the RT-PCR reads via MiXCR and lists one record per CDR3 protein. The sample has roughly 570,000 distinct CDR3 sequences, 13% to 15% seen once. This CDR3 contains 15 residues. V was clipped by 6 bases and J by 3 bases, with 17 bases between them. CDR1 is LNHDA and CDR2 is SQIVND in the germline V gene (reference sequence). Turning to this clonotype: Its antigen is as yet unknown.

This clonotype was sampled from a man aged 45-65 years who received an inactivated influenza vaccine. The V call is TRBV19, the J call TRBJ2-5; D remains unclear. The sample here was PBMCs from blood, taken less than 13 days after vaccination. CDR3 DNA sequence: TGTGCCAGTAGCCACGCTGGGAACAGAAAAGAGACCCAGTACTTC. Protein sequence: CASSHAGNRKETQYF.